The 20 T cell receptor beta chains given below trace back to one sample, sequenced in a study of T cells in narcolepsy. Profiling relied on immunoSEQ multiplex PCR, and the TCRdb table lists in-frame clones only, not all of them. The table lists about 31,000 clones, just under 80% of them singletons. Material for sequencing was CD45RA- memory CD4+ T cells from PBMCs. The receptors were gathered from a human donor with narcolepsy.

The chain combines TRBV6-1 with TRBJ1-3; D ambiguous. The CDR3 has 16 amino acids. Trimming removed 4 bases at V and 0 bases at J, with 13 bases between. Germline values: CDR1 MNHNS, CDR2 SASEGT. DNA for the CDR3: TGTGCCAGCAGTGCAAGGGAGGGAAGCTCTGGAAACACCATATATTTT. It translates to CASSAREGSSGNTIYF.

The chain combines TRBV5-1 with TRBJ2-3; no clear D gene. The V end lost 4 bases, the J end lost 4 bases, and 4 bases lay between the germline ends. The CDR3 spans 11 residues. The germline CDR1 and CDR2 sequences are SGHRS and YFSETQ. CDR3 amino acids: CASSVADTQYF. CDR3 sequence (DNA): TGCGCCAGCAGCGTCGCAGATACGCAGTATTTT. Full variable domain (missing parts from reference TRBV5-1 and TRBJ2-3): KAGVTQTPRYLIKTRGQQVTLSCSPISGHRSVSWYQQTPGQGLQFLFEYFSETQRNKGNFPGRFSGRQFSNSRSEMNVSTLELGDSALYLCASSVADTQYFGPGTRLTVL.

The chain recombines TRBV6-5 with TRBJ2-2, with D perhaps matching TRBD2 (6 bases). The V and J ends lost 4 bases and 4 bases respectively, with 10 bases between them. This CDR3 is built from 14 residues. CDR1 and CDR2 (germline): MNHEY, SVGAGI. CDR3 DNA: TGTGCCAGCAGTTGGGAGGAAGCCACCGGGGAGCTGTTTTTT. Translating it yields CASSWEEATGELFF.

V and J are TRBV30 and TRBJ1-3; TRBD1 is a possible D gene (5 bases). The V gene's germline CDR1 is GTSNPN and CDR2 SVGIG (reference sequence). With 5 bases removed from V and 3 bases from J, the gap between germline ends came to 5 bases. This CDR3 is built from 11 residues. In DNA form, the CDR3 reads TGTGCCTGGGGGGGTGGAAACACCATATATTTT. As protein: CAWGGGNTIYF.

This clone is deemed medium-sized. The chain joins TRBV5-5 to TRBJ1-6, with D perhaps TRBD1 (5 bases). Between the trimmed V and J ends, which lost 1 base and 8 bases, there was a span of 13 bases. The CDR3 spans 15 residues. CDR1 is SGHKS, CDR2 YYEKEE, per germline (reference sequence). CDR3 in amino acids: CASSLQGFLDSPLHF. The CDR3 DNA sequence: TGTGCCAGCAGCTTGCAGGGTTTCTTAGATTCACCCCTCCACTTT.

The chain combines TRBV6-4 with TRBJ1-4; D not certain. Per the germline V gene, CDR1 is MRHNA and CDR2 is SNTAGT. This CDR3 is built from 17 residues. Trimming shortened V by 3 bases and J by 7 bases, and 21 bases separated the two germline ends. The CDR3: CASSEDDCVAGLEKLFF. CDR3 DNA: TGTGCCAGCAGTGAAGATGATTGCGTGGCAGGACTTGAAAAACTGTTTTTT.

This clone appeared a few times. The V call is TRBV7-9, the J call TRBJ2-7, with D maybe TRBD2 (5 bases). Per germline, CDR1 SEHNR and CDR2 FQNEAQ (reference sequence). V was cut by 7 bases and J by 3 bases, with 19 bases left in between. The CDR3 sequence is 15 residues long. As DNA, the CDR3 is TGTGCCAGCACCAGGTCGTCGGGATCCCTCTACGAGCAGTACTTC. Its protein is CASTRSSGSLYEQYF.

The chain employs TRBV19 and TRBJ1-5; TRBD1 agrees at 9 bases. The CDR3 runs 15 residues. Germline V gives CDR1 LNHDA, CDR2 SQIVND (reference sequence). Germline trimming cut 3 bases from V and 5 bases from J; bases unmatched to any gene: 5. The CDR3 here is CASSMLTGGYQPQHF. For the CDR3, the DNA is TGTGCCAGTAGTATGCTGACAGGGGGGTATCAGCCCCAGCATTTT.

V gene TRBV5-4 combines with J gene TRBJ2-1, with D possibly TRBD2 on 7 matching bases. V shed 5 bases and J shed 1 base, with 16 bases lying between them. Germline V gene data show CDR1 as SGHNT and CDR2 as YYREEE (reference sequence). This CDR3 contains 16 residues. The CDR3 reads CASSPGGGWSYNEQFF. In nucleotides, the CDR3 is TGTGCCAGCAGTCCAGGCGGGGGCTGGTCCTACAATGAGCAGTTCTTC.

The chain's CDR3 is CASSPGRILSGANVLTF. The CDR3, as DNA: TGTGCCAGCAGTCCGGGACGGATTCTTTCTGGGGCCAACGTCCTGACTTTC. The rearrangement joins TRBV27 to TRBJ2-6; D possibly matches TRBD1 or TRBD2 (5 bases each). Trimming left V 5 bases short and J 1 base short, with 15 bases between. Germline CDR1 and CDR2: MNHEY and SMNVEV (reference sequence). This CDR3 comprises 17 residues.

The CDR3 DNA follows: TGTGCCGGAGCCTACACAGATACGCAGTATTTT. It translates to CAGAYTDTQYF. The chain uses TRBV2 and TRBJ2-3, with D unclear. The length of the CDR3 is 11 residues. Looked up from germline, CDR1 is SNHLY and CDR2 is FYNNEI. V was trimmed by 11 bases and J by 2 bases, leaving 8 bases between them.

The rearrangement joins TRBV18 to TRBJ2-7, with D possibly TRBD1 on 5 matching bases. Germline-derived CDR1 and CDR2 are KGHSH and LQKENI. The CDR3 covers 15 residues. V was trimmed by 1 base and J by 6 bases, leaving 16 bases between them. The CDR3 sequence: CASSPRAQGNGEQYF. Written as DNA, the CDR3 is TGTGCCAGCTCACCACGGGCCCAGGGAAATGGCGAGCAGTACTTC. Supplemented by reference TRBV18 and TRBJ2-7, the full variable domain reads NAGVMQNPRHLVRRRGQEARLRCSPMKGHSHVYWYRQLPEEGLKFMVYLQKENIIDESGMPKERFSAEFPKEGPSILRIQQVVRGDSAAYFCASSPRAQGNGEQYFGPGTRLTVT.

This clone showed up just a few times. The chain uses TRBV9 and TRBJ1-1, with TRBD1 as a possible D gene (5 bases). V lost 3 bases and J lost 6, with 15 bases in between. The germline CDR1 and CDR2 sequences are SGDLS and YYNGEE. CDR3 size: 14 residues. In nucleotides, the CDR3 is TGTGCCAGCAGCGGGGACGGGGGTAGGGCTGAAGCTTTCTTT. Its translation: CASSGDGGRAEAFF.

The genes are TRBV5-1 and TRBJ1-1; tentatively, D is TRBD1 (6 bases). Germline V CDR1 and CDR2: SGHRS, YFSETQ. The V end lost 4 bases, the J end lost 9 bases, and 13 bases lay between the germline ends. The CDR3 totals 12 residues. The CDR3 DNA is TGCGCCAGCAGCGAGGACAGAGACAAAGCTTTCTTT. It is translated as CASSEDRDKAFF.

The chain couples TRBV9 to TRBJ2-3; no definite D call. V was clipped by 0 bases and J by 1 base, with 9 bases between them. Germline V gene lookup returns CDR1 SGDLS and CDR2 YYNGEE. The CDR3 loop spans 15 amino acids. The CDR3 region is CASSVGVLGTDTQYF. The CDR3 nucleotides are TGTGCCAGCAGCGTAGGGGTTCTGGGCACAGATACGCAGTATTTT.

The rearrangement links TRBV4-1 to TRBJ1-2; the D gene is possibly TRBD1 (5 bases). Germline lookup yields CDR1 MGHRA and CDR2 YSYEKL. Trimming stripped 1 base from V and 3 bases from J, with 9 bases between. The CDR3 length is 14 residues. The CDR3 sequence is CASSQGPGHYGYTF. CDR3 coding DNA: TGCGCCAGCAGCCAAGGGCCAGGGCACTATGGCTACACCTTC.

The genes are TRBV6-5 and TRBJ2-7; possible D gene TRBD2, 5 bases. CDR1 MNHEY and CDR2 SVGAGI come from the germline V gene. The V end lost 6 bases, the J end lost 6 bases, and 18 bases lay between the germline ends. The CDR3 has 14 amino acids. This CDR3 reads CASSPPDGRGEQYF. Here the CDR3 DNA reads TGTGCCAGCAGCCCCCCGGACGGCCGGGGCGAGCAGTACTTC.

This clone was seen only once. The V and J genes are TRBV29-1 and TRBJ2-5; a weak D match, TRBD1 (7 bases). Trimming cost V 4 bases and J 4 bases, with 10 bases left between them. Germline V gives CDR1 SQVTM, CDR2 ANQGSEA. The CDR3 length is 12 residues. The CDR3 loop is CSVVQGGETQYF. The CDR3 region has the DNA TGCAGCGTTGTTCAGGGGGGAGAGACCCAGTACTTC.

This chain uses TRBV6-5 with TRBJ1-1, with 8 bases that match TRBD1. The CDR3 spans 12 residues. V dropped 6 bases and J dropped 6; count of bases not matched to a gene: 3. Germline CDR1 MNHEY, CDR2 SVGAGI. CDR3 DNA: TGTGCCAGCAGGCTGACAGGGGCTGAAGCTTTCTTT. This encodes CASRLTGAEAFF.

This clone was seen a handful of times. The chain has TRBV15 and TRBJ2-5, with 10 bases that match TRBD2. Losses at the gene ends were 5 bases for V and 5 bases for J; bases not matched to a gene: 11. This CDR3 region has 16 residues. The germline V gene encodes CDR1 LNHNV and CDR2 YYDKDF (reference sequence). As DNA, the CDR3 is TGTGCCACCAGCCAGGGGCTAGCGGGAGTAGGGGAGACCCAGTACTTC. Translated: CATSQGLAGVGETQYF.